The 27 T cell receptor beta chains below all came from one sample that was sequenced in a study of CD8 T cell repertoires and HIV-1 epitope variants. Profiled with immunoSEQ multiplex PCR; TCRdb holds only in-frame clones, not every one. The sample has approximately 1,200 clones; about 62% are singletons. These TCRs are of unknown antigen specificity. The sample taken for sequencing was cultured CD8+ T cells derived from PBMCs. All receptors come from a male donor with HIV.

The CDR3 DNA reads as TGTGCCAGCAGCGTAGAAGCCGGTAGCTCCTACAATGAGCAGTTCTTC. It translates to CASSVEAGSSYNEQFF. This rearrangement joins TRBV9 to TRBJ2-1; no clear D. This CDR3 comprises 16 residues. Trimming cost V 0 bases and J 0 bases, with 10 bases left between them. Germline lookup yields CDR1 SGDLS and CDR2 YYNGEE.

This clone was seen once. CDR3 sequence reads: CASSSSSYEQYF. The CDR3 coding sequence is TGTGCCAGCAGCTCCAGCTCCTACGAGCAGTACTTC. This chain joins TRBV7-2 and TRBJ2-7; D unresolved. Germline V lookup: CDR1 SGHTA, CDR2 FQGNSA. The CDR3 has 12 amino acids. V was pared by 4 bases and J by 0 bases, with 4 bases between.

In its sample, this clone ranks as hyperexpanded (1% or more). This chain uses TRBV7-2 with TRBJ2-7, with 7 bases aligning to TRBD1. Germline assignment: CDR1 SGHTA and CDR2 FQGNSA. Trimming removed 3 bases from V and 7 bases from J; junction bases left unmatched: 9. This CDR3 has 14 residues. The CDR3 nucleotides read TGTGCCAGCAGCTTGGGACAGTACCTTCGTGAGCAGTACTTC. Protein product: CASSLGQYLREQYF. The variable domain in full, completed from reference TRBV7-2 and TRBJ2-7, reads GAGVSQSPSNKVTEKGKDVELRCDPISGHTALYWYRQSLGQGLEFLIYFQGNSAPDKSGLPSDRFSAERTGGSVSTLTIQRTQQEDSAVYLCASSLGQYLREQYFGPGTRLTVT.

This clone is categorized as hyperexpanded (1% or more). The gene calls are TRBV13 and TRBJ2-5; D is possibly TRBD2 (5 bases). V lost 4 bases and J 2 bases, leaving 14 bases between the germline ends. The CDR3 consists of 15 residues. CDR1 is PRHDT and CDR2 is FYEKMQ in the germline V gene (reference sequence). CDR3 region: CASSSAGIDQETQYF. CDR3 bases: TGTGCCAGCAGCTCCGCCGGGATAGATCAAGAGACCCAGTACTTC.

The CDR3 DNA reads as TGTGCCAGCAGTTCCGACGACCCACTGAACACTGAAGCTTTCTTT. It encodes CASSSDDPLNTEAFF. The chain employs TRBV6-5 and TRBJ1-1, with unresolved D. This CDR3 is 15 amino acids long. Germline V lookup: CDR1 MNHEY, CDR2 SVGAGI. V lost 4 bases to trimming and J lost 0 bases, with 12 bases between them.

DNA for the CDR3: TGTGCCAGCAGTTTACTCACCACCGGACGGGACTCGAACATTCAGTACTTC. It yields the protein CASSLLTTGRDSNIQYF. The chain is built from TRBV27 and TRBJ2-4; TRBD2 is a possible D gene (6 bases). CDR3 length: 17 residues. Trimming pared 2 bases from V and 7 bases from J, leaving 21 bases between. Germline CDR1 MNHEY, CDR2 SMNVEV (reference sequence).

The chain links TRBV2 to TRBJ2-1, with TRBD2 identical over 7 bases. The CDR3 consists of 16 residues. CDR1 is SNHLY, CDR2 FYNNEI, per germline. With V trimmed by 6 bases and J by 3 bases, 11 bases remained unmatched. The CDR3 loop is CASRRTSRGFYNEQFF. Written as DNA, the CDR3 is TGTGCCAGCAGGAGGACTAGTAGAGGATTCTACAATGAGCAGTTCTTC. Variable domain in full (rest from reference TRBV2 and TRBJ2-1): EPEVTQTPSHQVTQMGQEVILRCVPISNHLYFYWYRQILGQKVEFLVSFYNNEISEKSEIFDDQFSVERPDGSNFTLKIRSTKLEDSAMYFCASRRTSRGFYNEQFFGPGTRLTVL.

In its sample, this clone is large. This rearrangement joins TRBV4-2 to TRBJ2-5, with 8 bases fitting TRBD2. The CDR3 runs to 15 residues. The germline CDR1 and CDR2 sequences are LGHNA and YNFKEQ. J gave up 3 bases and V 1 base, and 4 bases lay outside the gene matches. Written as DNA, the CDR3 is TGTGCCAGCAGCCAAGGCGGAGCGGGGGAAGAGACCCAGTACTTC. Protein sequence: CASSQGGAGEETQYF.

The chain recombines TRBV5-1 with TRBJ1-4; TRBD1 might be the D (5 bases). Germline values: CDR1 SGHRS, CDR2 YFSETQ. This CDR3 has 15 residues. V was shortened by 5 bases and J by 8 bases, with 19 bases between the two germline ends. CDR3 nucleotides: TGCGCCAGCAGTGTGACCGGGACGTTTTCCGAAAAACTGTTTTTT. Translated, it gives CASSVTGTFSEKLFF.

The chain couples TRBV5-6 to TRBJ2-7; 9 bases are a match to TRBD1. The CDR3 has 15 residues. Per the germline V gene, CDR1 is SGHDT and CDR2 is YYEEEE. Trimming at V came to 4 bases and at J to 5 bases, leaving 10 bases not matched to a gene. CDR3 loop: CASSVVRDRVNEQYF. The DNA of the CDR3 is TGTGCCAGCAGCGTCGTCCGGGACAGGGTCAACGAGCAGTACTTC.

The chain carries TRBV9 and TRBJ2-7, with D possibly TRBD1 on 6 matching bases. The CDR3 has 13 amino acids. The V end lost 8 bases, the J end lost 3 bases, and 15 bases lay between the germline ends. Germline V gene data show CDR1 as SGDLS and CDR2 as YYNGEE. This chain's CDR3 is CASNLQGGYEQYF. The CDR3 DNA is TGTGCCAGTAACCTACAGGGTGGCTACGAGCAGTACTTC. The variable domain in full, with the rest retrieved from reference TRBV9 and TRBJ2-7, is DSGVTQTPKHLITATGQRVTLRCSPRSGDLSVYWYQQSLDQGLQFLIQYYNGEERAKGNILERFSAQQFPDLHSELNLSSLELGDSALYFCASNLQGGYEQYFGPGTRLTVT.

The rearrangement joins TRBV28 to TRBJ2-5, with D uncertain. Germline loops: CDR1 MDHEN, CDR2 SYDVKM. The CDR3 totals 13 residues. Between the trimmed V and J ends, which lost 1 base and 5 bases, there was a span of 8 bases. CDR3 in DNA: TGTGCCAGCAGTTTATTGGCGAGGGAGACCCAGTACTTC. It specifies CASSLLARETQYF.

This chain uses TRBV7-2 with TRBJ2-7; D might be TRBD1 or TRBD2, each matching 5 bases. The CDR3 runs 14 residues. Trimming removed 4 bases at V and 2 bases at J, with 12 bases between. The germline gives CDR1 SGHTA, CDR2 FQGNSA. This CDR3 is CASSYLGTAYEQYF. As DNA, the CDR3 is TGTGCCAGCAGCTACCTTGGGACGGCCTACGAGCAGTACTTC.

This rearrangement joins TRBV5-8 to TRBJ2-1; the match to TRBD2 covers 7 bases. V shed 4 bases, J shed 6 bases, and the junction held 13 bases outside the gene matches. CDR1 is SGHTS, CDR2 YDEGEE, per germline. The CDR3 runs to 16 residues. The DNA for the CDR3 is TGTGCCAGCAGCGAGAGCCCTGGACTAGGGCTCAATGAGCAGTTCTTC. Translated: CASSESPGLGLNEQFF.

The J gene is TRBJ2-1, the V gene TRBV7-6; no firm D call. V gave up 5 bases and J gave up 0 bases, with 11 bases separating them. CDR1 SGHVS and CDR2 FNYEAQ come from the germline V gene. The CDR3 totals 15 residues. The CDR3 DNA reads as TGTGCCAGCAGCCCTTCGGCGAGCTCCTACAATGAGCAGTTCTTC. Amino acid sequence: CASSPSASSYNEQFF.

This chain links TRBV30 with TRBJ1-2; 7 bases match TRBD1. CDR1 is GTSNPN and CDR2 is SVGIG in the germline V gene (reference sequence). V was clipped by 8 bases and J by 3 bases; unmatched bases: 6. The length of the CDR3 is 12 residues. The CDR3 spells CAGTGADYGYTF. CDR3 sequence (DNA): TGTGCCGGCACAGGGGCGGACTATGGCTACACCTTC.

The chain carries TRBV5-6 and TRBJ1-5, with a tentative D call TRBD1 (5 bases). CDR3 size: 15 residues. V lost 1 base to trimming and J lost 0 bases, with 8 bases between them. Germline V gene sequence: CDR1 SGHDT, CDR2 YYEEEE. The CDR3, as DNA: TGTGCCAGCAGCTTGTCAGGGAATAGCAATCAGCCCCAGCATTTT. Residues: CASSLSGNSNQPQHF.

This clone was seen once. This chain joins TRBV14 and TRBJ2-7; D is undetermined. Trimming stripped 4 bases from V and 3 bases from J, with 7 bases between. The length of the CDR3 is 12 residues. The germline gives CDR1 SGHDN, CDR2 FVKESK. This CDR3 reads CASSPAHYEQYF. CDR3 nucleotides: TGTGCCAGCAGCCCTGCTCACTACGAGCAGTACTTC.

V gene TRBV5-6 combines with J gene TRBJ2-7, with D perhaps given as TRBD1 or TRBD2 (5 bases each). V gave up 3 bases and J gave up 5 bases, with 12 bases separating them. Germline CDR1 reads SGHDT; CDR2 reads YYEEEE. The CDR3 is 13 residues long. The CDR3 sequence: CASSSGTVNEQYF. As DNA, the CDR3 is TGTGCCAGCAGCTCCGGGACCGTTAACGAGCAGTACTTC.

V gene TRBV5-4 combines with J gene TRBJ2-3; a possible D gene is TRBD2 (5 bases). CDR1 is SGHNT and CDR2 is YYREEE in the germline V gene (reference sequence). V dropped 0 bases and J dropped 3 bases, with 17 bases sitting between them. The CDR3 runs 17 residues. The CDR3 loop is CASSLAEGWVGTDTQYF. The CDR3 nucleotides read TGTGCCAGCAGCTTGGCCGAGGGATGGGTAGGAACAGATACGCAGTATTTT.

V and J are TRBV28 and TRBJ2-1; TRBD2 aligns across 9 bases. Looked up from germline, CDR1 is MDHEN and CDR2 is SYDVKM. Trimming at V came to 2 bases and at J to 5 bases, leaving 1 base not matched to a gene. This CDR3 has 14 amino acids. The CDR3 sequence is CASSLVAGDNEQFF. The DNA for the CDR3 is TGTGCCAGCAGTTTAGTAGCGGGAGACAATGAGCAGTTCTTC.

In this sample, this clone turned up a few times. V and J are TRBV7-9 and TRBJ1-2; D perhaps matches TRBD1 (5 bases). This CDR3 has 13 amino acids. Germline CDR1 is SEHNR and CDR2 is FQNEAQ (reference sequence). V lost 5 bases to trimming and J lost 2 bases, with 9 bases between them. The CDR3 nucleotides are TGTGCCAGCAGCCCTGACAGCAACTATGGCTACACCTTC. Protein: CASSPDSNYGYTF. Full variable domain (remainder filled in from reference TRBV7-9 and TRBJ1-2): DTGVSQNPRHKITKRGQNVTFRCDPISEHNRLYWYRQTLGQGPEFLTYFQNEAQLEKSRLLSDRFSAERPKGSFSTLEIQRTEQGDSAMYLCASSPDSNYGYTFGSGTRLTVV.

This rearrangement joins TRBV5-8 to TRBJ2-7, with 10 bases lining up with TRBD1. Germline V gene sequence: CDR1 SGHTS, CDR2 YDEGEE. The CDR3 is 15 residues long. V lost 3 bases and J lost 5; bases outside the gene matches: 8. CDR3 protein: CASSSLGTGVDEQYF. The DNA for the CDR3 is TGTGCCAGCAGCTCGCTCGGGACAGGGGTGGACGAGCAGTACTTC.

The J gene is TRBJ2-3, the V gene TRBV7-6; 8 nucleotides match TRBD2. Germline-derived CDR1 and CDR2 are SGHVS and FNYEAQ. The CDR3 length is 16 residues. V was pared by 1 base and J by 7 bases, with 10 bases of the junction left unmatched. This CDR3 is CASSLVGTRRWHTQYF. DNA of the CDR3: TGTGCCAGCAGCTTAGTCGGGACTAGGAGGTGGCATACGCAGTATTTT.

The rearrangement uses TRBV29-1 and TRBJ2-3, with no clear D. The CDR3 runs to 19 residues. Per the germline V gene, CDR1 is SQVTM and CDR2 is ANQGSEA. V dropped 4 bases and J dropped 0 bases, with 26 bases sitting between them. The CDR3 is CSVVLFAPPSLSSTDTQYF. DNA for the CDR3: TGCAGCGTTGTTCTGTTCGCCCCCCCCTCCCTTTCTAGCACAGATACGCAGTATTTT.

By share, this clone counts as large. The gene calls are TRBV2 and TRBJ2-1, with D tentatively TRBD2 (7 bases). Germline V CDR1 and CDR2: SNHLY, FYNNEI. CDR3 length: 14 amino acids. Trimming removed 3 bases from V and 7 bases from J, with 13 bases in between. CDR3 loop: CASSEGGTLNEQFF. CDR3 in DNA: TGTGCCAGCAGTGAGGGGGGGACATTGAATGAGCAGTTCTTC.

In this sample, this clone turned up a few times. The chain has TRBV19 and TRBJ1-5, with no clear D. CDR1 and CDR2 (germline): LNHDA, SQIVND (reference sequence). This CDR3 has 13 amino acids. Trimming shortened V by 5 bases and J by 2 bases, and 7 bases separated the two germline ends. The CDR3 is CASSVDGNQPQHF. DNA of the CDR3: TGTGCCAGTAGTGTCGACGGCAATCAGCCCCAGCATTTT.